These 13 T cell receptor beta chains originate from one sample sequenced in a study of T cells in Graves' hyperthyroidism and ophthalmopathy. Amplified TCR beta CDR3 regions derived from RNA transcripts. HTBI primers were employed in a first-round RT-PCR of the TCR CDR3. TCRdb analysed the multiplex PCR reads with MiXCR anew, one entry per CDR3 protein. The sample has approximately 400,000 distinct CDR3 sequences; 15% to 19% are singletons. The sequencing sample was made of blood. The receptors stem from a woman younger than 30 with Graves' hyperthyroidism.

The chain employs TRBV13 and TRBJ2-7, with 10 bases aligning to TRBD2. Germline V CDR1 and CDR2: PRHDT, FYEKMQ (reference sequence). The V gene end was trimmed by 0 bases and the J gene end by 4 bases; junction bases not matched to a gene: 6. This CDR3 comprises 16 residues. The CDR3 DNA is TGTGCCAGCAGCTTAGGCCTAGCGGGAGCCAATTACGAGCAGTACTTC. It codes for CASSLGLAGANYEQYF.

The rearrangement uses TRBV2 and TRBJ2-1, with D maybe TRBD1 (6 bases). Germline CDR1 reads SNHLY; CDR2 reads FYNNEI. Trimming took off 4 bases at V and 7 bases at J, with 17 bases between the two ends. The CDR3 covers 15 residues. Here the CDR3 reads CASSALRGLGNEQFF. The CDR3 DNA reads as TGTGCCAGCAGTGCCCTCAGGGGTTTGGGGAATGAGCAGTTCTTC.

Of note for this clonotype: The junction and the germline gene differ at one end; a read error may be behind it. The CDR3 sequence is CASSQDLGLAGFQETQYF. DNA for the CDR3: TGCGCCAGCAGCCAAGATTTAGGATTAGCGGGGTTCCAAGAGACCCAGTACTTC. The V gene is TRBV13, the J gene TRBJ2-5, with 8 nucleotides matching TRBD2. Germline lookup yields CDR1 PRHDT and CDR2 FYEKMQ (reference sequence). This CDR3 has 18 amino acids.

This clonotype has at least ten counts. V gene TRBV20-1 combines with J gene TRBJ2-7; no reliable D call. Germline CDR1 DFQATT, CDR2 SNEGSKA (reference sequence). Trimming removed 1 base from V and 7 bases from J, with 8 bases in between. The CDR3 spans 11 residues. The CDR3 region is CSARGPREQYF. The DNA for the CDR3 is TGCAGTGCTAGAGGGCCGCGGGAGCAGTACTTC.

This clonotype has at least ten counts. The chain employs TRBV12-3 or TRBV12-4 and TRBJ2-4; no definite D call. CDR3 length equals 13 residues. Trimming took off 5 bases at V and 6 bases at J, with 11 bases between the two ends. In DNA, the CDR3 is TGTGCCAGCAGTAGCAGGAACCCAAACATTCAGTACTTC. Its translation: CASSSRNPNIQYF.

This clonotype appeared many times. V usage is TRBV20-1 and J usage is TRBJ1-4; TRBD1 matches at 7 bases. CDR1 DFQATT and CDR2 SNEGSKA come from the germline V gene (reference sequence). V shed 6 bases, J shed 7 bases, and the junction held 5 bases outside the gene matches. The CDR3 covers 12 residues. CDR3 amino acids: CSAYRDSEKLFF. DNA of the CDR3: TGCAGTGCATATAGGGACAGTGAAAAACTGTTTTTT.

The chain joins TRBV20-1 to TRBJ2-5, with 9 bases matching TRBD2. The V gene's germline CDR1 is DFQATT and CDR2 SNEGSKA (reference sequence). This CDR3 contains 19 residues. V lost 0 bases, J lost 4 bases, and 18 bases stayed unmatched. The CDR3 loop is CSARDSLMPSGVGTETQYF. CDR3 DNA: TGCAGTGCTAGAGATTCACTTATGCCTAGCGGGGTTGGGACAGAGACCCAGTACTTC.

In this sample, this clonotype turned up many times. The rearrangement links TRBV27 to TRBJ2-7; D is perhaps TRBD2 (5 bases). Looked up from germline, CDR1 is MNHEY and CDR2 is SMNVEV (reference sequence). Trimming shortened V by 6 bases and J by 2 bases, and 11 bases separated the two germline ends. The length of the CDR3 is 13 residues. The CDR3 coding sequence is TGTGCCAGCAGGGAGGTCGCAACCTACGAGCAGTACTTC. Amino acids: CASREVATYEQYF.

There are many counts of this clonotype. The chain joins TRBV12-3 or TRBV12-4 to TRBJ1-1; D call uncertain. V dropped 1 base and J dropped 5 bases, with 8 bases sitting between them. This CDR3 contains 13 residues. The CDR3 nucleotides are TGTGCCAGCAGTTTAGAGTCGGGGACTGAAGCTTTCTTT. Its translation: CASSLESGTEAFF.

This clonotype was detected ten times or more. This rearrangement joins TRBV12-3 or TRBV12-4 to TRBJ2-2; tentatively, D is TRBD2 (6 bases). This CDR3 has 13 amino acids. V gave up 5 bases and J gave up 4 bases, with 8 bases separating them. CDR3 coding DNA: TGTGCCAGCAGTATGACTAGCACCGGGGAGCTGTTTTTT. Translated, it gives CASSMTSTGELFF.

V gene TRBV9 combines with J gene TRBJ2-2; D is unclear. CDR3 length: 15 amino acids. Trimming cost V 0 bases and J 2 bases, with 8 bases left between them. Germline CDR1 reads SGDLS; CDR2 reads YYNGEE. CDR3 residues: CASSVDFLNTGELFF. In DNA, the CDR3 is TGTGCCAGCAGCGTAGATTTCCTTAACACCGGGGAGCTGTTTTTT. The full variable domain, in which reference TRBV9 and TRBJ2-2 provide the parts outside the CDR3, is DSGVTQTPKHLITATGQRVTLRCSPRSGDLSVYWYQQSLDQGLQFLIQYYNGEERAKGNILERFSAQQFPDLHSELNLSSLELGDSALYFCASSVDFLNTGELFFGEGSRLTVL.

This clonotype was picked up many times. The genes are TRBV3-1 and TRBJ1-1; perhaps TRBD1 as D (6 bases). Trimming shortened V by 1 base and J by 10 bases, and 10 bases separated the two germline ends. CDR1 is LGHDT and CDR2 is YNNKEL in the germline V gene (reference sequence). The CDR3 contains 12 residues. The CDR3 loop reads CASSQAGTPAFF. The CDR3 DNA sequence: TGTGCCAGCAGCCAAGCTGGGACACCAGCTTTCTTT.

The chain has TRBV5-1 and TRBJ1-1; 9 bases match TRBD1. The CDR3 loop spans 15 amino acids. Germline V CDR1 and CDR2: SGHRS, YFSETQ. The J segment lost 2 bases and the V segment lost 3 bases, leaving 5 bases of the junction unmatched. The CDR3 coding sequence is TGCGCCAGCAGCTCGTGGACAGGGGCAAACACTGAAGCTTTCTTT. Protein sequence: CASSSWTGANTEAFF. Combining the CDR3 with reference TRBV5-1 and TRBJ1-1 gives the whole variable domain KAGVTQTPRYLIKTRGQQVTLSCSPISGHRSVSWYQQTPGQGLQFLFEYFSETQRNKGNFPGRFSGRQFSNSRSEMNVSTLELGDSALYLCASSSWTGANTEAFFGQGTRLTVV.